This TCR beta chain was documented in a study of Ad26.COV2.S vaccination and SARS-CoV-2 variants. Study-level information: Once, or twice with 56 days between doses, Ad26.COV2.S was given intramuscularly.

Sample treatment: about 20 received Ad26.COV2.S at low or high dose, single or two shots; roughly 5 received placebo; per-sample allocation not given. Following the first vaccine or placebo injection, samples were taken on day 63. The donor was a Boston adult aged 18-55 years. The CDR3 runs to 17 residues. The V segment lost 2 bases and the J segment 4 bases; nucleotides outside the gene matches: 9. Per the germline V gene, CDR1 is PRHDT and CDR2 is FYEKMQ (reference sequence). Profiled with immunoSEQ multiplex PCR; TCRdb holds only in-frame clones, not every one. Of 430,000 or so clones in the sample, over 75% are singletons; the top ten hold 12%.

The material was peripheral blood, obtained in a trial of Ad26.COV2.S vaccine versus placebo. The chain employs TRBV13 and TRBJ2-1; 9 positions agree with TRBD2. The sequence derives from a person between 18 and 59 years old who received the Ad26.COV2.S COVID-19 vaccine or a placebo. CDR3 DNA sequence: TGTGCCAGCAGCTTACGGGCTAGCGGGACAAGATACAATGAGCAGTTCTTC. It yields the protein CASSLRASGTRYNEQFF.